Below, one T cell receptor beta chain is given with its context. In the source study's methods: It was from reference gene primer amplification that nucleated cell counts were estimated. Sequencing used immunoSEQ multiplex PCR; TCRdb keeps in-frame clones, though not all of them. That table supplies the V and J calls and clone size; D and trimming were determined from the DNA. The profile shows hundreds of thousands of clones, roughly four fifths of them singletons. This record comes from a study of blood T cell repertoires in COVID-19. CDR1 and CDR2 (germline): SGDLS, YYNGEE. With V trimmed by 0 bases and J by 14 bases, 16 bases remained unmatched. This CDR3 contains 16 residues.

The V gene is TRBV9, the J gene TRBJ2-3; 9 bases line up with TRBD1. Sequencing was done on a sample of peripheral blood. This TCR was sampled from a woman in her sixties or seventies with active or convalescent COVID-19. The CDR3 bases are TGTGCCAGCAGCGTAGGAGAAACAGGGGGCGCGGTGAATAGGTATTTT. The encoded protein is CASSVGETGGAVNRYF.